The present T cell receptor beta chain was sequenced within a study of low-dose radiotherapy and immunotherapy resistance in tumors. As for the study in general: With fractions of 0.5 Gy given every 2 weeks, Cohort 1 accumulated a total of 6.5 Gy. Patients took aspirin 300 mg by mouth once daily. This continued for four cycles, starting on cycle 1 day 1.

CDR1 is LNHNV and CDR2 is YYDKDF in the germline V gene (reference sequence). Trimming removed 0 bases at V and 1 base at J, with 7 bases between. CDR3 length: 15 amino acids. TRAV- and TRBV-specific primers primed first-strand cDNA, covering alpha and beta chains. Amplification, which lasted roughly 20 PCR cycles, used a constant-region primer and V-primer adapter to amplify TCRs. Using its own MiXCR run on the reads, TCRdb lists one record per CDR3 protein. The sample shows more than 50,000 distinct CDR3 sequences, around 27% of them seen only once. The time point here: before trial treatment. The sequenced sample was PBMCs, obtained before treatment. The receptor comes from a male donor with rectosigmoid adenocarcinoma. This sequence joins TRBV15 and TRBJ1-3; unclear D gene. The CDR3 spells CATSRDPDSGNTIYF. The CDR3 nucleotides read TGTGCCACCAGCAGAGACCCTGATTCTGGAAACACCATATATTTT. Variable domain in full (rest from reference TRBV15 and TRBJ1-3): DAMVIQNPRYQVTQFGKPVTLSCSQTLNHNVMYWYQQKSSQAPKLLFHYYDKDFNNEADTPDNFQSRRPNTSFCFLDIRSPGLGDTAMYLCATSRDPDSGNTIYFGEGSWLTVV.